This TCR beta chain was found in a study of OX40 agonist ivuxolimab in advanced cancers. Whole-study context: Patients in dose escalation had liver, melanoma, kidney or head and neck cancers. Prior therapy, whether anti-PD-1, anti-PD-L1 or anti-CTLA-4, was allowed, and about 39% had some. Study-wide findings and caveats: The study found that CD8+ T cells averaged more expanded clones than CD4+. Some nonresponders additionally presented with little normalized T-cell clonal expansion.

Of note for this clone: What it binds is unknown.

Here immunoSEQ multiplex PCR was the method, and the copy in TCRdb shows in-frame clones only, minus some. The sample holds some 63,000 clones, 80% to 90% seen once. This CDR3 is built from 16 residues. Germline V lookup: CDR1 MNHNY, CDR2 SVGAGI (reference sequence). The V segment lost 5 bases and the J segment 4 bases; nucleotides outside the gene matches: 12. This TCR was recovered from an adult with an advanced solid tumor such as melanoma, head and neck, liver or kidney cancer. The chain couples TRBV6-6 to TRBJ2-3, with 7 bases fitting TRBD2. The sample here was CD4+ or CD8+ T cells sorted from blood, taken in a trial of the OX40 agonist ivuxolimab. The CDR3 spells CASSTPGRASPDTQYF. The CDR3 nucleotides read TGTGCCAGCAGTACCCCAGGGAGGGCCAGCCCAGATACGCAGTATTTT.